These T cell receptor beta chains were read from a single sample in a study of blood T cells in healthy people across ages. Each CDR3 protein gets one entry after TCRdb re-called the 5' RACE reads with MiXCR. The sample carries some 930,000 distinct CDR3 sequences, 29% recorded once. The same sample was also studied in work on T cells of mothers and their children.

Sequenced input: blood. These receptors originate from a woman aged 40 to 50 in good health. CDR3s include the opening cysteine and the closing phenylalanine or tryptophan. D genes are given only for firm matches. Rows give clone size only sometimes, using once, few, many, or a class for an expanded clone.

v_call	d_call	j_call	clone_size	cdr3_aa	cdr3_nt
TRBV20-1	.	TRBJ2-5	many	CSARDRFGFPETQYF	TGCAGTGCTAGAGATCGGTTTGGATTCCCAGAGACCCAGTACTTC
TRBV29-1	.	TRBJ1-2	few	CSVEDRLGYGYTF	TGCAGCGTTGAAGACCGACTTGGCTATGGCTACACCTTC
TRBV30	.	TRBJ1-1	.	CAWSTATVTEAFF	TGTGCCTGGAGTACGGCGACAGTCACTGAAGCTTTCTTT
TRBV9	.	TRBJ1-2	.	CASSTDGGNGYTF	TGTGCCAGCAGCACCGACGGGGGGAATGGCTACACCTTC
TRBV20-1	TRBD1	TRBJ2-3	.	CSATRDRVSRTDTQYF	TGCAGTGCTACGAGGGACAGGGTCAGTCGGACAGATACGCAGTATTTT
TRBV6-6	.	TRBJ1-1	few	CASSYSQGRNTEAFF	TGTGCCAGCAGTTACTCTCAGGGGCGGAACACTGAAGCTTTCTTT
TRBV5-1	TRBD1	TRBJ1-1	.	CASSAGQGARDTEAFF	TGCGCCAGCAGCGCGGGACAGGGGGCAAGAGACACTGAAGCTTTCTTT
TRBV7-2	.	TRBJ1-2	few	CASRPGTSPSYGYTF	TGTGCCAGCAGGCCCGGGACGTCCCCTTCCTATGGCTACACCTTC
TRBV3-1	TRBD1	TRBJ1-2	.	CASSQVGQVLYGYTF	TGTGCCAGCAGCCAAGTCGGACAGGTCCTCTATGGCTACACCTTC
TRBV5-4	.	TRBJ2-5	once	CASSDTERGQETQYF	TGTGCCAGCAGCGACACGGAAAGGGGCCAAGAGACCCAGTACTTC
TRBV7-2	.	TRBJ1-1	many	CASSLGTGITEAFF	TGTGCCAGCAGCTTAGGAACAGGGATCACTGAAGCTTTCTTT
TRBV5-1	.	TRBJ1-2	few	CASSLEARVANYGYTF	TGCGCCAGCAGCTTGGAGGCCAGGGTAGCTAACTATGGCTACACCTTC
TRBV20-1	TRBD2	TRBJ2-7	.	CSPSSGGWNWQYF	TGCAGTCCCTCTAGCGGGGGGTGGAATTGGCAGTACTTC
TRBV3-1	.	TRBJ1-1	once	CASSQPQNTEAFF	TGTGCCAGCAGCCAGCCCCAGAACACTGAAGCTTTCTTT
TRBV30	.	TRBJ1-6	.	CAWSTDSPLHF	TGTGCCTGGAGTACGGATTCACCCCTCCACTTT
TRBV12-3/TRBV12-4	TRBD1	TRBJ2-7	few	CASSSGTGASHEQYF	TGTGCCAGCAGTTCGGGGACAGGGGCATCCCACGAGCAGTACTTC
TRBV24-1	TRBD2	TRBJ2-1	few	CATSEPRTSYNEQFF	TGTGCCACCAGTGAACCCCGGACTAGCTACAATGAGCAGTTCTTC
TRBV4-1	.	TRBJ1-2	many	CASSQVLSDGSNYGYTF	TGCGCCAGCAGCCAAGTATTGTCGGACGGCTCTAACTATGGCTACACCTTC
TRBV19	TRBD2	TRBJ2-1	.	CASSIPAETSGGLSSYNEQFF	TGTGCCAGTAGTATACCGGCGGAGACTAGCGGGGGGCTTAGCTCCTACAATGAGCAGTTCTTC
TRBV19	.	TRBJ1-2	.	CASKAGSYGYTF	TGTGCCAGTAAGGCAGGGAGCTATGGCTACACCTTC
TRBV4-2	.	TRBJ1-2	.	CASSPPGGKINYGYTF	TGTGCCAGCAGCCCCCCCGGGGGTAAGATCAACTATGGCTACACCTTC
TRBV6-6	TRBD1	TRBJ1-5	few	CASKGAGNQPQHF	TGTGCCAGCAAGGGGGCAGGGAATCAGCCCCAGCATTTT
TRBV5-1	TRBD1	TRBJ2-5	.	CASSLEPTGVETQYF	TGCGCCAGCAGCTTGGAACCGACAGGGGTGGAGACCCAGTACTTC
TRBV4-1	TRBD1	TRBJ2-2	.	CASSQAGDRATGELFF	TGCGCCAGCAGCCAAGCGGGGGACAGGGCTACCGGGGAGCTGTTTTTT
TRBV7-2	TRBD1	TRBJ1-5	.	CASSSGGTSGQPQHF	TGTGCCAGCAGTTCAGGGGGCACCTCGGGGCAGCCCCAGCATTTT
TRBV4-1	.	TRBJ1-5	.	CASSQGGDRGNQPQHF	TGCGCCAGCAGTCAGGGAGGGGATAGGGGCAATCAGCCCCAGCATTTT
TRBV3-1	TRBD2	TRBJ2-2	.	CASSQDPGLAAAGELFF	TGTGCCAGCAGCCAAGATCCTGGACTAGCGGCCGCCGGGGAGCTGTTTTTT
TRBV20-1	.	TRBJ2-1	.	CSAYTGTPYDEQFF	TGCAGTGCTTACACCGGGACACCATACGATGAGCAGTTCTTC
TRBV7-2	.	TRBJ2-5	many	CASSRGVLQETQYF	TGTGCCAGCAGCCGAGGGGTCCTCCAAGAGACCCAGTACTTC
TRBV27	.	TRBJ1-2	.	CASSPIHRDYGGYTF	TGTGCCAGCAGTCCGATCCACAGGGACTACGGTGGCTACACCTTC
TRBV10-3	TRBD1	TRBJ1-2	.	CAISRSGTGPGYTF	TGTGCCATCAGTCGTTCCGGGACAGGGCCCGGCTACACCTTC
TRBV7-2	TRBD2	TRBJ2-3	few	CASSFAGGERPTDTQYF	TGTGCCAGCAGCTTCGCTGGGGGGGAGAGGCCCACAGATACGCAGTATTTT
TRBV7-6	.	TRBJ2-5	.	CASSLAAAKIDWEETQYF	TGTGCCAGCAGCTTAGCCGCAGCGAAAATAGATTGGGAAGAGACCCAGTACTTC
TRBV20-1	.	TRBJ1-1	.	CSASGRPETFF	TGCAGTGCTAGTGGGCGGCCTGAAACTTTCTTT
TRBV20-1	TRBD2	TRBJ2-5	.	CSGAGGYNEGEQYF	TGCAGTGGCGCGGGGGGCTACAATGAGGGGGAACAGTACTTC
TRBV12-3/TRBV12-4	TRBD2	TRBJ2-5	.	CASEVAGVRETQYF	TGTGCCAGCGAGGTTGCGGGGGTGCGAGAGACCCAGTACTTC
TRBV29-1	.	TRBJ1-5	few	CSVRSRGQPQHF	TGCAGCGTTCGTAGCAGAGGTCAGCCCCAGCATTTT
TRBV7-6	TRBD2	TRBJ2-1	.	CASSPLAGVNNEQFF	TGTGCCAGCAGCCCGCTAGCGGGGGTTAACAATGAGCAGTTCTTC
TRBV21-1	.	TRBJ1-4	.	CASIWSGTNEKLFF	TGTGCCAGCATATGGTCGGGAACTAATGAAAAACTGTTTTTT
TRBV18	TRBD1	TRBJ1-5	.	CASSPAGTGFFPQHF	TGTGCCAGCTCGCCCGCCGGGACAGGGTTTTTTCCCCAGCATTTT
TRBV6-5	.	TRBJ1-2	.	CASSYSATGLIIDYTF	TGTGCCAGCAGTTACTCGGCCACTGGACTTATAATTGACTACACCTTC
TRBV25-1	.	TRBJ2-7	.	CASSIAGGYSYEQYF	TGTGCCAGCAGCATCGCCGGGGGCTACAGCTACGAGCAGTACTTC
TRBV20-1	.	TRBJ2-7	many	CSARDITGAYEQYF	TGCAGTGCTAGAGATATCACGGGTGCCTACGAGCAGTACTTC
TRBV5-1	.	TRBJ2-1	few	CASSSNGTPVGGQRTEQFF	TGCGCCAGCAGCTCCAATGGCACACCGGTGGGCGGGCAAAGGACTGAGCAGTTCTTC
TRBV19	.	TRBJ1-2	few	CASKLGPNYGYTF	TGTGCCAGCAAGTTAGGACCTAACTATGGCTACACCTTC
TRBV20-1	TRBD1	TRBJ1-1	many	CSAPRTGGKSAFF	TGCAGTGCCCCGAGGACAGGGGGGAAGTCAGCTTTCTTT
TRBV27	TRBD1	TRBJ2-6	.	CASSTTGTAISGANVLTF	TGTGCCAGCAGCACAACCGGGACAGCGATCTCTGGGGCCAACGTCCTGACTTTC
TRBV7-2	.	TRBJ2-5	many	CASSLAGGVQETQYF	TGTGCCAGCAGCTTAGCAGGAGGGGTCCAAGAGACCCAGTACTTC
TRBV24-1	.	TRBJ1-2	.	CATSDSRWAGDYGYTF	TGTGCCACCAGTGATTCGAGATGGGCAGGGGACTATGGCTACACCTTC
TRBV6-6	TRBD2	TRBJ2-3	.	CASSSPAPSGTSDTQYF	TGTGCCAGCAGTTCCCCGGCCCCTAGCGGGACCTCAGATACGCAGTATTTT
TRBV4-2	.	TRBJ1-6	.	CASSQDGGGHSPLHF	TGTGCCAGCAGCCAAGACGGCGGAGGACATTCACCCCTCCACTTT
TRBV27	TRBD1	TRBJ1-6	few	CASRPGTGYNSPLHF	TGTGCCAGCAGGCCCGGGACAGGTTATAATTCACCCCTCCACTTT
TRBV7-6	.	TRBJ2-3	.	CASSPTRRTEDTQYF	TGTGCCAGCAGCCCAACCCGTAGGACAGAAGATACGCAGTATTTT